The following is a TCR beta chain sequence with its context. Its specific antigen is unknown. No base-level quality is on record; no much larger clone is a single base apart. The sample is drawn from a study of blood T cell repertoires in COVID-19 (dated by TCRdb to 2020 to 2022). In terms of the full investigation: Collaborator samples came from the United States, Italy and Spain and covered acute and convalescent phases of COVID-19. Where HLA class I and class II types were available, the types were taken from metadata supplied by the sample provider, not from assay-based typing. The samples were drawn from two sources: the first 160 participants of the ongoing ImmuneRACE study, and 1,254 subjects contributed by 6 global collaborators. The repertoires were released in a freely available public database meant as a resource for research on the immune response to SARS-CoV-2. The prospective study material was composed of cDNA or gDNA derived from T cells, B-cell-depleted T cells, or PBMCs. The dataset comprised deeply sampled blood TCRbeta repertoires from subjects exposed to, actively infected with, or recovered from COVID-19. Sample metadata almost always included a de-identified subject ID, COVID-19 status, age in years and sex. Results the study describes overall, beyond this receptor: How much clinical and demographic metadata was included differed by source and by participant, and the metadata was provided uncurated.

The collaborating institutions used their own protocols to collect whole blood in K2EDTA tubes. Collaborator samples were shipped for TCRbeta analysis as frozen whole blood, isolated PBMCs, or DNA extracted from either sample type. The CDR1 and CDR2 encoded by the germline V gene (reference sequence) are LNHDA and SQIVND. From the cysteine through the phenylalanine, the CDR3 covers 12 amino acids. Left in the record is the CDR3 DNA by itself, 36 bases read in frame from the first base. Between the V and J ends, shortened by 11 bases and 0 bases respectively, the junction contains 10 bases. TCRbeta CDR3 regions were amplified from genomic DNA using the immunoSEQ Assay, a bias-controlled multiplex PCR. For the original study's pipeline: The number of nucleated cells in each sample was estimated by amplification of reference gene primers within the assay. To quantify the absolute abundance of each unique TCRbeta CDR3 rearrangement, sequence reads were collapsed and filtered. Productive Simpson clonality was computed per sample as the square root of Simpson's diversity index over productive rearrangements. In its TCRdb copy, this immuneACCESS table keeps in-frame sequences only and misses some clones. Where compared with another copy, unresolved V genes explain less than half of these, and the others have no known cause. The V and J calls and the clone size are those of that table, but D and trimming were determined from the DNA. The sample contains roughly 80,000 clones, over 75% of them found a single time. Less than 10% of the sample is held by the ten biggest clonotypes.

This chain is built from TRBV19 and TRBJ1-2; a weak D assignment points to TRBD1 (5 bases agree). This TCR was recovered from a human donor in a cohort sampled during active COVID-19. The sequenced material came from peripheral blood. At the DNA level, the sequence is TGTGCCTGCAGACAGCCTAACTATGGCTACACCTTC. Its protein is CACRQPNYGYTF.